The next 5 T cell receptor beta chains were all read from a single sample in a study of early T cells in non-severe SARS-CoV-2 infection. A single record per CDR3 protein comes from TCRdb applying MiXCR to the 5' RACE reads. The sample consists of some 32,000 distinct CDR3 sequences, roughly 5.7% of them appearing once. Sequences were obtained from whole blood. Source of these receptors: an adult who was a healthcare worker with PCR-confirmed SARS-CoV-2 infection or an uninfected control (not recorded which).

This clonotype was counted ten times or more. V is TRBV7-9 and J is TRBJ1-6; 8 nucleotides agree with TRBD1. The germline CDR1 and CDR2 sequences are SEHNR and FQNEAQ (reference sequence). The CDR3 is 15 amino acids. Germline trimming cut 5 bases from V and 10 bases from J; bases unmatched to any gene: 10. The chain's CDR3 is CASSRTGTGGSPLHF. The CDR3 coding sequence is TGTGCCAGCAGCCGGACCGGGACAGGAGGCTCACCCCTCCACTTT.

The rearrangement uses TRBV11-2 and TRBJ2-1; D is unclear. CDR1 is SGHAT and CDR2 is FQNNGV in the germline V gene. V dropped 5 bases and J dropped 13 bases, with 21 bases sitting between them. The CDR3 length is 14 residues. This CDR3 reads CASSPQATSPSQFF. The CDR3 nucleotides are TGTGCCAGCAGCCCCCAGGCAACTTCCCCCTCCCAGTTCTTC.

This clonotype was recorded at least ten times. The V call is TRBV10-1, the J call TRBJ2-5, with D tentatively TRBD1 or TRBD2 (5 bases each). Per germline, CDR1 WNHNN and CDR2 SYGVQD (reference sequence). Trimming took 5 bases from V and 5 from J, leaving 12 bases between them. The CDR3 totals 13 residues. This chain's CDR3 is CASSTGTDETQYF. DNA of the CDR3: TGCGCCAGCAGTACCGGGACGGATGAGACCCAGTACTTC.

Within the sample, this clonotype is medium-sized. This chain links TRBV2 with TRBJ2-3; D is perhaps TRBD2 (6 bases). Trimming took off 8 bases at V and 6 bases at J, with 15 bases between the two ends. The CDR3 consists of 13 residues. Germline V gene lookup returns CDR1 SNHLY and CDR2 FYNNEI. CDR3 residues: CASWGPAGDTQYF. In nucleotides, the CDR3 is TGTGCCAGCTGGGGCCCCGCGGGGGATACGCAGTATTTT.

This clonotype was seen ten or more times. The J gene is TRBJ2-3, the V gene TRBV9; no firm D call. V lost 0 bases and J 2 bases, leaving 7 bases between the germline ends. Germline V gives CDR1 SGDLS, CDR2 YYNGEE. This CDR3 is built from 14 residues. CDR3 nucleotide sequence: TGTGCCAGCAGCGTAGATCCGCACACAGATACGCAGTATTTT. Its protein is CASSVDPHTDTQYF.